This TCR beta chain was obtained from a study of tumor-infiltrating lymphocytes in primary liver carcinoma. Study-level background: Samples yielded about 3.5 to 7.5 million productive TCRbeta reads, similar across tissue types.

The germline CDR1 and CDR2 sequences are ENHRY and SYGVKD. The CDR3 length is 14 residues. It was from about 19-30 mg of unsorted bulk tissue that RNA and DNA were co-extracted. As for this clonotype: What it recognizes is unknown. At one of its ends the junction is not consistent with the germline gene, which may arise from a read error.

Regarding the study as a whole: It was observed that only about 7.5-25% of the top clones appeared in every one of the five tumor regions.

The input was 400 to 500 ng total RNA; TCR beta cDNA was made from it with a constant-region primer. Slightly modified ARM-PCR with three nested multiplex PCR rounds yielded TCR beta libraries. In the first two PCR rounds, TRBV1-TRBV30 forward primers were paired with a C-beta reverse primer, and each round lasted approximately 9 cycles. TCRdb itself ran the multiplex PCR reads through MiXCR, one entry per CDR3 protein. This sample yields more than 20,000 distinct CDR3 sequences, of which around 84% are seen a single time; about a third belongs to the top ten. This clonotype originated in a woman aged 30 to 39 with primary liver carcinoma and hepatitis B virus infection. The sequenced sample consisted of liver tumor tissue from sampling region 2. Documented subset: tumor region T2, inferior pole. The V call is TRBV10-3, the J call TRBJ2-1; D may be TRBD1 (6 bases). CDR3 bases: TGTGCCGTCAGTCCCACGGCGACCCGGGATGGACAGTTATTC. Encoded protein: CAVSPTATRDGQLF.